What follows is one TCR beta chain and its context. Its cognate antigen is unknown. Data came from immunoSEQ multiplex PCR; TCRdb stores just in-frame clones and leaves some out. Of tens of thousands of clones in the sample, 85% to 95% are singletons; the top ten hold around 0.03%. Per germline, CDR1 SGHDN and CDR2 FVKESK. Trimming at V came to 1 base and at J to 4 bases, leaving 9 bases not matched to a gene. The CDR3 spans 17 residues. Thymic tissue was derived from resections collected during corrective heart surgery. Donor material was obtained from healthy Finnish infants undergoing corrective surgery for congenital heart defects. This specimen belongs to a study of human thymus T cells. The study, taken as a whole, reports: Thymic and blood repertoires appeared to carry a bias in their V and J gene usage. Highly overlapping thymic repertoires among unrelated individuals were reported in related research.

The receptor's source is a girl under two years old with a congenital heart defect but otherwise immunologically healthy. Sequenced sample: thymus tissue. The chain uses TRBV14 and TRBJ2-1; 8 bases line up with TRBD2. CDR3 bases: TGTGCCAGCAGCCAAGGACCCTGGAGCGGGAGTTACAATGAGCAGTTCTTC. This encodes CASSQGPWSGSYNEQFF.